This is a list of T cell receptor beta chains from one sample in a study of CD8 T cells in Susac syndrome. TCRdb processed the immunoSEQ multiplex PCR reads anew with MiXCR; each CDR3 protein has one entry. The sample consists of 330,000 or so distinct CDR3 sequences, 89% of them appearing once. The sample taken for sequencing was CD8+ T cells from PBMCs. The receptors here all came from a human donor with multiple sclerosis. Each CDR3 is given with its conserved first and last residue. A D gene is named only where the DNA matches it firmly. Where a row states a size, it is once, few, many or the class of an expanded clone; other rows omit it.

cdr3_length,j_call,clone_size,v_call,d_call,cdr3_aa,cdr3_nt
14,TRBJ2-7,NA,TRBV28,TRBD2,CASRFRGRKYEQYF,TGTGCCAGCAGATTTCGCGGGAGGAAGTACGAGCAGTACTTC
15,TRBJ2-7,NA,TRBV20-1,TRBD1,CSAVKGAEGSYEQYF,TGCAGTGCCGTGAAGGGGGCCGAGGGATCCTACGAGCAGTACTTC
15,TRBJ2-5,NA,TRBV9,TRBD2,CASRAGTSGWGTQYF,TGTGCCAGCAGAGCCGGGACTAGCGGATGGGGGACCCAGTACTTC
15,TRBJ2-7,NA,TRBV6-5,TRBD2,CASSYSTSGSYEQYF,TGTGCCAGCAGTTACTCCACTAGCGGGAGTTACGAGCAGTACTTC
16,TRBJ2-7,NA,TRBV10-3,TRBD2,CAISVGTSGTSYEQYF,TGTGCCATCAGTGTAGGGACTAGCGGGACATCCTACGAGCAGTACTTC
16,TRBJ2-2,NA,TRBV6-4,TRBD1,CASSAQGQGETGELFF,TGTGCCAGCAGTGCTCAGGGACAGGGAGAAACCGGGGAGCTGTTTTTT
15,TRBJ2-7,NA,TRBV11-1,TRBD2,CASSDGLAGFHEQYF,TGTGCCAGCAGCGATGGACTAGCGGGTTTTCACGAGCAGTACTTC
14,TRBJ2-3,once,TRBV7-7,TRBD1,CASSGTGSTDTQYF,TGTGCTAGCAGCGGGACAGGGAGCACAGATACGCAGTATTTT
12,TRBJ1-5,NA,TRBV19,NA,CASSMGFQPQHF,TGTGCCAGTAGTATGGGGTTTCAGCCCCAGCATTTT
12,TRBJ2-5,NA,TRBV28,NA,CAIRKGWETQYF,TGTGCCATCAGGAAGGGATGGGAGACCCAGTACTTC
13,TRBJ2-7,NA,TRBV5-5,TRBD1,CASNGQGPYEQYF,TGTGCCAGCAACGGACAGGGGCCTTACGAGCAGTACTTC
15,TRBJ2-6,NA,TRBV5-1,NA,CASSQTADGANVLTF,TGCGCCAGCAGCCAGACAGCTGATGGGGCCAACGTCCTGACTTTC
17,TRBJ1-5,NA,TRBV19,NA,CASSSSFMDASNQPQHF,TGTGCCAGTAGTTCGTCCTTTATGGACGCTAGCAATCAGCCCCAGCATTTT
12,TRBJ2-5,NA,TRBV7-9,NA,CGSRDIQGDQYF,TGTGGATCACGGGACATTCAAGGGGACCAGTACTTC
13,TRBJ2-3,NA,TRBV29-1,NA,CSVEDRGADTQYF,TGCAGCGTTGAAGATCGGGGAGCAGATACGCAGTATTTT
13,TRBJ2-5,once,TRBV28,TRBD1,CAISDRGIETQYF,TGTGCCATTTCGGACAGGGGGATTGAGACCCAGTACTTC
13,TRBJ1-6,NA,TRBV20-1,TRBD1,CSAPTGGNSPLHF,TGCAGTGCTCCCACAGGGGGGAATTCACCCCTCCACTTT
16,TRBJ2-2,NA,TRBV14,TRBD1,CASSQDVDRGPGELFF,TGTGCCAGCAGCCAAGATGTCGACAGGGGACCCGGGGAGCTGTTTTTT
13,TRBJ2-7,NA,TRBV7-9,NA,CASSQDPSLEQYF,TGTGCCAGCAGCCAGGACCCGAGTCTCGAGCAGTACTTC
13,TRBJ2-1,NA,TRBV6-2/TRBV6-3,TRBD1,CASSFRQGFEQFF,TGTGCCAGCAGTTTCAGACAGGGCTTTGAGCAGTTCTTC
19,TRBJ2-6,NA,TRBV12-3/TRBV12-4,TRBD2,CASTPGRLAAPPGANVLTF,TGTGCCAGCACCCCAGGGAGGCTAGCGGCACCTCCTGGGGCCAACGTCCTGACTTTC
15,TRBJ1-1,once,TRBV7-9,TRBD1,CASSSVTGVNTEAFF,TGTGCCAGCAGCTCTGTGACAGGGGTGAACACTGAAGCTTTCTTT